One sample yielded the 5 T cell receptor beta chains listed below, sequenced in a study of shared clonotypes between healthy human individuals (dated by TCRdb to 2020 to 2021). Library prep was done by the immunoSEQ multiplex PCR assay. TCRdb provides this immuneACCESS table in a form limited to in-frame rearrangements. Some clones are lacking; in checked studies, under half of them reflect an unresolved V gene, and why the rest are absent is not known. The sample yields roughly 2 million clones; 85% to 95% were counted once. The leading ten clones occupy 0.13% of the sample. Sequencing used naive CD4+ T cells sorted from blood. The cell subset or site label, read with the paper, signifies: CD45RA+ positively selected. Receptors were obtained from a young man in good health.

V and J are TRBV5-4 and TRBJ2-5; 10 bases fit TRBD2. After removal of 3 bases from V and 2 bases from J, the junction contained 7 bases not matched to a gene. CDR1 and CDR2 from the germline V gene are SGHNT and YYREEE (reference sequence). The CDR3 length is 16 residues. CDR3 protein: CASSSKPGLAQETQYF. In DNA form, the CDR3 reads TGTGCCAGCAGCTCAAAACCGGGACTAGCGCAAGAGACCCAGTACTTC. The whole variable domain, filled in from reference TRBV5-4 and TRBJ2-5, reads ETGVTQSPTHLIKTRGQQVTLRCSSQSGHNTVSWYQQALGQGPQFIFQYYREEENGRGNFPPRFSGLQFPNYSSELNVNALELDDSALYLCASSSKPGLAQETQYFGPGTRLLVL.

This chain joins TRBV5-1 and TRBJ2-7; TRBD1 is a possible D gene (6 bases). V dropped 2 bases and J dropped 5 bases, with 20 bases sitting between them. CDR1 SGHRS and CDR2 YFSETQ come from the germline V gene. This CDR3 comprises 16 residues. CDR3 DNA: TGCGCCAGCAGCTTAGGAGGAACAGGGTGGGTCGACGAGCAGTACTTC. Translation: CASSLGGTGWVDEQYF.

The chain couples TRBV21-1 to TRBJ1-2; the table assigns TRBD1, which was not confirmed against the DNA. TRBV21-1 is a pseudogene locus. This CDR3 region has 17 residues. Here the CDR3 reads CASSKVLAWQVSYGYTF. For the CDR3, the DNA is TGTGCCAGCAGCAAAGTACTCGCTTGGCAGGTCAGCTATGGCTACACCTTC.

This chain connects TRBV6-6 to TRBJ2-1; 15 bases are shared with TRBD2. The germline CDR1 and CDR2 sequences are MNHNY and SVGAGI (reference sequence). With 6 bases clipped from V and 8 bases from J, the junction kept 5 bases outside the gene matches. The CDR3 covers 15 residues. The CDR3 loop reads CASRTGLAGGDEQFF. The CDR3 nucleotides are TGTGCCAGCAGGACCGGACTAGCGGGGGGGGATGAGCAGTTCTTC.

The V gene is TRBV28, the J gene TRBJ2-7; D is unresolved. Trimming took off 3 bases at V and 7 bases at J, with 7 bases between the two ends. This CDR3 is built from 11 residues. Germline V CDR1 and CDR2: MDHEN, SYDVKM. The CDR3 here is CASSLGEEQYF. DNA for the CDR3: TGTGCCAGCAGTTTGGGTGAAGAGCAGTACTTC.